The present T cell receptor (beta chain) was sequenced within a study of T cell repertoires in cytomegalovirus infection (dated by TCRdb to the late 2010s). Concerning the study at large: Recently identified HLA-C-restricted CMV epitopes, whose presentation resists viral immunomodulation, were targeted by peptide stimulations together with well-studied HLA-B-restricted epitopes. Donor HLA type was relevant to the analysis, as public TCR beta signatures indicated carriage of CMV infection together with the matching HLA type.

The CDR3 contains 20 residues, cysteine and phenylalanine counted. CDR3 DNA only is kept here, 60 bases in frame from base 1. At the junction V is shortened by 2 bases and J by 3 bases, with 29 bases in between. The germline V gene yields SGHAT for CDR1 and FQNNGV for CDR2. On this clonotype itself: Its antigen remains unidentified. The input lacks base qualities; no much larger clone sits a single base away.

According to the study, the label for this sample's treatment or condition signals: in vitro stimulation with specific CMV peptide epitopes to enrich CMV-specific T cells. Overall study results and their limits: In the ex vivo response, HLA-C-restricted CMV-specific TCR beta clonotypes were dominant, and in two of eight donors the single most frequent clonotype came from this HLA-C-restricted group. Cumulative frequency of public TCR beta family members discriminated carriers of CMV infection plus the relevant HLA type in this cohort and an independent 352-donor cohort.

Sequencing was carried out with an Illumina HiSeq 1500. TCRdb handled the public reads itself, with Q25 trimming in fastp and clone calling in MiXCR, and kept productive beta chains. Here each entry gathers all rows of one CDR3 protein and keeps the most common genes and DNA. Here the sample has roughly 80,000 distinct CDR3 sequences; 35% to 45% occur a single time. The ten largest clonotypes hold roughly 93% of the sample. The sample here was CD8+ T cells from cultured PBMCs, taken from culture after CMV antigen stimulation. The TCR originated in a human donor in good health (CMV status not recorded). Some clones in this sample may be carry-over from other donors' samples. Recombination connected TRBV11-2 to TRBJ2-7, and TRBD1 may be the D gene, going by 6 matching bases. CDR3 reads: CASSLYPDVVIRQADYEQYF. The sequence in DNA is TGTGCCAGCAGCTTATATCCCGATGTAGTCATAAGACAGGCAGACTACGAGCAGTACTTC.